This T cell receptor (beta chain) was observed in a study of control samples from healthy donors and cancer patients. The assay was immunoSEQ multiplex PCR, and TCRdb's table has in-frame clones only and misses some. Among fewer than 250,000 clones listed, around 90% were seen once. CDR3 size: 14 residues. V was clipped by 0 bases and J by 7 bases, with 9 bases between them. Germline V gene sequence: CDR1 LGHDT, CDR2 YNNKEL (reference sequence). The TCR comes from a man aged 25-45 years in good health. The rearrangement links TRBV3-1 (or the pseudogene TRBV3-2) to TRBJ1-4, with D uncertain. Sequencing used blood. The CDR3 DNA is TGTGCCAGCAGCCAAGATCCGGGGATTGAAAAACTGTTTTTT. Protein product: CASSQDPGIEKLFF.